Listed below are T cell receptor beta chains from one sample, sequenced in a study of beta chain features in type 1 diabetes. Some clones are missing from TCRdb's copy, which holds only in-frame ones; the method was immunoSEQ multiplex PCR. This table has about 150,000 clones, 7.8% appearing once. The sample taken for sequencing was central memory CD4+ T cells from blood. The receptors shown here come from a middle-aged woman with type 1 diabetes. CDR3s include the opening cysteine and the closing phenylalanine or tryptophan. The D gene is left open where the match is weak. Clone sizes are given selectively: once, few, many, or a class where the clone is expanded.

j_call v_call clone_size d_call cdr3_aa cdr3_nt
TRBJ1-2 TRBV29-1 few TRBD1 CSAGQGLGYGYTF TGCAGCGCCGGACAGGGGTTGGGATATGGCTACACCTTC
TRBJ1-5 TRBV19 few TRBD1 CASQSDRGNQPQHF TGTGCCAGTCAATCGGACAGGGGGAATCAGCCCCAGCATTTT
TRBJ2-7 TRBV5-1 NA TRBD1 CASSSTPGTGYEQYF TGCGCCAGCAGCTCCACTCCCGGGACAGGCTACGAGCAGTACTTC
TRBJ2-2 TRBV18 NA TRBD2 CASSPGTSATGELFF TGTGCCAGCTCACCTGGGACTAGTGCCACCGGGGAGCTGTTTTTT
TRBJ2-7 TRBV5-1 few TRBD1 CASSFGDRGYEQYF TGCGCCAGCAGCTTCGGTGACAGGGGCTACGAGCAGTACTTC
TRBJ1-5 TRBV4-1 NA NA CASSQARHSSNQPQHF TGCGCCAGCAGCCAAGCCAGGCACTCTAGCAATCAGCCCCAGCATTTT
TRBJ1-1 TRBV9 few TRBD1 CASSPRTGGPEAFF TGTGCCAGCAGCCCCCGGACAGGGGGCCCTGAAGCTTTCTTT
TRBJ2-6 TRBV19 NA NA CASSIEGANVLTF TGTGCCAGTAGTATCGAGGGGGCCAACGTCCTGACTTTC
TRBJ2-1 TRBV7-7 few TRBD2 CASSLGTSGSNEQFF TGTGCCAGCAGCCTGGGGACTAGCGGGAGCAATGAGCAGTTCTTC
TRBJ2-1 TRBV19 NA NA CASSNLGTGGDYNEQFF TGTGCCAGTAGTAATCTGGGGACCGGAGGGGATTACAATGAGCAGTTCTTC